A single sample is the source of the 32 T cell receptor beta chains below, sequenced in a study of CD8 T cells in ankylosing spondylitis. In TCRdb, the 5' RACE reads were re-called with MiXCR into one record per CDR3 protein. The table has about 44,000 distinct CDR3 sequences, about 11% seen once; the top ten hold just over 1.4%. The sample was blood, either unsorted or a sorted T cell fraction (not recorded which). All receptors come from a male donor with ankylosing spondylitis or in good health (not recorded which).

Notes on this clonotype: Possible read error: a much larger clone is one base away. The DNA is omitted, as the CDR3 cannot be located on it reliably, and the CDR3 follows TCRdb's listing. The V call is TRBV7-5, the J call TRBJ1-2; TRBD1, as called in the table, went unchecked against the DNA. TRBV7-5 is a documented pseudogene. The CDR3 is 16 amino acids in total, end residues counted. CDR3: CISVSEAWDVFYAYTF.

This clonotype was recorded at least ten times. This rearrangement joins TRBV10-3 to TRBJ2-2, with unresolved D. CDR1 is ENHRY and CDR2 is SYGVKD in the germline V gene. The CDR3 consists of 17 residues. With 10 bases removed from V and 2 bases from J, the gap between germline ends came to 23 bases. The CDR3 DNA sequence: TGTGCCACCTCGGGCAGGTTCTCCCACCTAAACACCGGGGAGCTGTTTTTT. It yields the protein CATSGRFSHLNTGELFF.

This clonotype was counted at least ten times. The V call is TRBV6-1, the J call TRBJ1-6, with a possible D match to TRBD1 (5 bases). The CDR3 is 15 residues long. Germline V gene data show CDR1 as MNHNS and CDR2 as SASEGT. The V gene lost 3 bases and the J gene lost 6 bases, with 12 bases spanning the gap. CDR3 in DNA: TGTGCCAGCAGTGACCAACGGGGGGGTAATTCACCCCTCCACTTT. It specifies CASSDQRGGNSPLHF.

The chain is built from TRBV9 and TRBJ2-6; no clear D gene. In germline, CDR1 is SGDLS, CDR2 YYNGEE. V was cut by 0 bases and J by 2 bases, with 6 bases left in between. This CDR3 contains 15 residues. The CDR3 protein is CASSVGGAGANVLTF. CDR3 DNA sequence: TGTGCCAGCAGCGTAGGTGGTGCTGGGGCCAACGTCCTGACTTTC. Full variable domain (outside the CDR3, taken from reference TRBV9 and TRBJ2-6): DSGVTQTPKHLITATGQRVTLRCSPRSGDLSVYWYQQSLDQGLQFLIQYYNGEERAKGNILERFSAQQFPDLHSELNLSSLELGDSALYFCASSVGGAGANVLTFGAGSRLTVL.

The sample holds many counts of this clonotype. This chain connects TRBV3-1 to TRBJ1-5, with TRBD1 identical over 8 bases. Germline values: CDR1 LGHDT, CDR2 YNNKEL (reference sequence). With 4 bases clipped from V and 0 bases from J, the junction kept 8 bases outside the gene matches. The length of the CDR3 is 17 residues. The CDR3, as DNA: TGTGCCAGCAGCCTCTGGGGACAGGTGGGTAGCAATCAGCCCCAGCATTTT. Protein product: CASSLWGQVGSNQPQHF.

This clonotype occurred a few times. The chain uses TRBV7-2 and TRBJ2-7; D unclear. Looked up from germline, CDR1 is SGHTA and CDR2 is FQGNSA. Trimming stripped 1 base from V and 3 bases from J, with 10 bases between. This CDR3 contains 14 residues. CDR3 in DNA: TGTGCCAGCAGCTTAGGGCAGGCCAGCTACGAGCAGTACTTC. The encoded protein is CASSLGQASYEQYF. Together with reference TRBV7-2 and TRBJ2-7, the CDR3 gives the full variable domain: GAGVSQSPSNKVTEKGKDVELRCDPISGHTALYWYRQSLGQGLEFLIYFQGNSAPDKSGLPSDRFSAERTGGSVSTLTIQRTQQEDSAVYLCASSLGQASYEQYFGPGTRLTVT.

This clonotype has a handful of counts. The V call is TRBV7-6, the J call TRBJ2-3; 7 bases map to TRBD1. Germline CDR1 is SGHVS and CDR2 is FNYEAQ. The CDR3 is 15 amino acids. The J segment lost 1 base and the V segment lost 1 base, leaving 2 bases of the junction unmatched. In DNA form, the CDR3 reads TGTGCCAGCAGCTTAGTAGGGGGCCGCACAGATACGCAGTATTTT. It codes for CASSLVGGRTDTQYF.

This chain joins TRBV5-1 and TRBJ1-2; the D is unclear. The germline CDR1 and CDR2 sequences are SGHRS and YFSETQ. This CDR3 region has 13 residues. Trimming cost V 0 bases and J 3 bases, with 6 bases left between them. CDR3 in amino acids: CASSLAGDYGYTF. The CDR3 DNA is TGCGCCAGCAGCTTGGCCGGGGACTATGGCTACACCTTC.

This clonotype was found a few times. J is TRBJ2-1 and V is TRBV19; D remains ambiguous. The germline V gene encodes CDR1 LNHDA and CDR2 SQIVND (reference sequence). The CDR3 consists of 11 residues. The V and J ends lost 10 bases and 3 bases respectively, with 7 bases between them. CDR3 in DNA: TGTGCCACCCGGAACTACAATGAGCAGTTCTTC. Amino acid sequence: CATRNYNEQFF. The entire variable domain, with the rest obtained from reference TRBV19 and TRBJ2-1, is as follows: DGGITQSPKYLFRKEGQNVTLSCEQNLNHDAMYWYRQDPGQGLRLIYYSQIVNDFQKGDIAEGYSVSREKKESFPLTVTSAQKNPTAFYLCATRNYNEQFFGPGTRLTVL.

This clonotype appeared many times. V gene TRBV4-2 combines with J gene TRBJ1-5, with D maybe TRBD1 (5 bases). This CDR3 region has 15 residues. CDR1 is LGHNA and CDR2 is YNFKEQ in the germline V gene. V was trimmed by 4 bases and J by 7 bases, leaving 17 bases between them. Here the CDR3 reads CASSRGEGVGQPQHF. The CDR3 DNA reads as TGTGCCAGCAGCCGAGGGGAGGGAGTCGGCCAGCCCCAGCATTTT.

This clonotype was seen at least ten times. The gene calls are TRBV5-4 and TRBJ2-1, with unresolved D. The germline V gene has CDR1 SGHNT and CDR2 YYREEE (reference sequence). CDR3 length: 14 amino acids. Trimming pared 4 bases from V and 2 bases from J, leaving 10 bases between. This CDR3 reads CASSPGGAYNEQFF. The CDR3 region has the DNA TGTGCCAGCAGCCCTGGCGGAGCCTACAATGAGCAGTTCTTC.

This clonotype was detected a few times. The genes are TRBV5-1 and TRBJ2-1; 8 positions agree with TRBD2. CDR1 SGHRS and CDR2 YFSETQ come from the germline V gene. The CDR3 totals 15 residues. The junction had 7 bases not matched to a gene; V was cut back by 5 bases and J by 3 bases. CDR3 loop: CASRGAGGIYNEQFF. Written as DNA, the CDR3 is TGCGCCAGCAGGGGTGCGGGGGGTATCTACAATGAGCAGTTCTTC.

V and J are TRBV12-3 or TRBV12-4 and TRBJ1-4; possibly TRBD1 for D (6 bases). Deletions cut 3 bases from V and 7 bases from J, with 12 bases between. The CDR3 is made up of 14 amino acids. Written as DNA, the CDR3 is TGTGCCAGCAGTTTCCAGGGGCGGAGTGAAAAACTGTTTTTT. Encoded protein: CASSFQGRSEKLFF.

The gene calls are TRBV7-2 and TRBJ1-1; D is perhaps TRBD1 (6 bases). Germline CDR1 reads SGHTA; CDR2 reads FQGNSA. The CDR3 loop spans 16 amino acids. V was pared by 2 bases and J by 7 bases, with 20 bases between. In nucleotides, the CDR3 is TGTGCCAGCAGCTTAACAAACCCCGGGACAAGAGATGAAGCTTTCTTT. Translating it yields CASSLTNPGTRDEAFF.

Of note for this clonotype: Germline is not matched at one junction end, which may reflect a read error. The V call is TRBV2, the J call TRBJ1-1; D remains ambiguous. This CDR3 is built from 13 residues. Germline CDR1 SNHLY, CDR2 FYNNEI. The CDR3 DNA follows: TGTGCCAGCAGTTTTCTACAGAACACTGCAGCTTTCTTT. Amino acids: CASSFLQNTAAFF.

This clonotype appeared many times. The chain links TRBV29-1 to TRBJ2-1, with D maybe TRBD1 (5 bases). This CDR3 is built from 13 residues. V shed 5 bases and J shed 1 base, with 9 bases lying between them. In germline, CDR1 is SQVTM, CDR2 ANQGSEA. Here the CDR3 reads CSVLRGSYNEQFF. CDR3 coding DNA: TGCAGCGTTCTAAGGGGTTCCTACAATGAGCAGTTCTTC.

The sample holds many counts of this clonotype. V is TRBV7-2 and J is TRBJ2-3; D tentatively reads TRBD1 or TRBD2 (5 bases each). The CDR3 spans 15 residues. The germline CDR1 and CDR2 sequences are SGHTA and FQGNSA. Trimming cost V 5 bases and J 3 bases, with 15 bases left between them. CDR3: CASSLGPRGTDTQYF. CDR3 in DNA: TGTGCCAGCAGCCTGGGACCGAGAGGTACAGATACGCAGTATTTT.

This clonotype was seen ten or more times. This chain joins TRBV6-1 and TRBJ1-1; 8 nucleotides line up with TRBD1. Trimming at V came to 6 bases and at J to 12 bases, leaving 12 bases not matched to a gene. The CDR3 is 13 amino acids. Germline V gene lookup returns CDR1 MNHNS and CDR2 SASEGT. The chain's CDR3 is CASRGQGGVGTFF. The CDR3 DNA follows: TGTGCCAGCAGAGGACAGGGCGGAGTAGGGACTTTCTTT.

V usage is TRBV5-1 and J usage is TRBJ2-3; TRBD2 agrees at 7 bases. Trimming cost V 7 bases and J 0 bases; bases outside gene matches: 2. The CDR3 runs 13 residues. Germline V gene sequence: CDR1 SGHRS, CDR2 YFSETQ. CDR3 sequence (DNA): TGCGCCAGCGGGGGGGGGAGCACAGATACGCAGTATTTT. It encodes CASGGGSTDTQYF.

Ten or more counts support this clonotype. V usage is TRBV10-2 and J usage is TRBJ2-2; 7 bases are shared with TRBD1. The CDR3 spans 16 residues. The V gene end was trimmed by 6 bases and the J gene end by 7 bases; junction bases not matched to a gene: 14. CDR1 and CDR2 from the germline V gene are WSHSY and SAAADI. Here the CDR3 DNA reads TGCGCCAGCAGGGAACAAGGGACAGTATCAGGCGGGGAGCTGTTTTTT. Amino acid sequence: CASREQGTVSGGELFF.

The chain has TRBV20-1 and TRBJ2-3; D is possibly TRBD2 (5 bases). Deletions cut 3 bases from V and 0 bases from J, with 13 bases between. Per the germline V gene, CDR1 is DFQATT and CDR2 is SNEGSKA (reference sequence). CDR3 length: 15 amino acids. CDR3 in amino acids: CSASGEPSSTDTQYF. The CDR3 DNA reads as TGCAGTGCTAGCGGGGAACCCTCTAGCACAGATACGCAGTATTTT.

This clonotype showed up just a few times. The CDR3 sequence: CASSETWETANTEAFF. In DNA form, the CDR3 reads TGTGCCAGCAGTGAAACTTGGGAGACAGCGAACACTGAAGCTTTCTTT. The chain joins TRBV2 to TRBJ1-1; a weak D match, TRBD1 (5 bases). Germline values: CDR1 SNHLY, CDR2 FYNNEI. The CDR3 is 16 amino acids. Deletions cut 2 bases from V and 1 base from J, with 14 bases between.

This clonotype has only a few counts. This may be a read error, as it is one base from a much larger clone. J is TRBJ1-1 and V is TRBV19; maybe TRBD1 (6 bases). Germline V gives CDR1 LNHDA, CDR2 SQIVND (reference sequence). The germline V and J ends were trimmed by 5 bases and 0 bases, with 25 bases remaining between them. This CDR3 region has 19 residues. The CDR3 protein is CASSWGSVSRTDMNTEAFF. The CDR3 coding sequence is TGTGCCAGTAGTTGGGGCAGTGTGAGTCGGACAGACATGAACACTGAAGCTTTCTTT.

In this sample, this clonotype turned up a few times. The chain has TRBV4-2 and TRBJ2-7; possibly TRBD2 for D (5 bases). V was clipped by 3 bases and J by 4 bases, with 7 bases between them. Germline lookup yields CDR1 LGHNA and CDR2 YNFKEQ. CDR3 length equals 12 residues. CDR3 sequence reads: CASSQGGYEQYF. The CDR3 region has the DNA TGTGCCAGCAGCCAGGGCGGGTACGAGCAGTACTTC.

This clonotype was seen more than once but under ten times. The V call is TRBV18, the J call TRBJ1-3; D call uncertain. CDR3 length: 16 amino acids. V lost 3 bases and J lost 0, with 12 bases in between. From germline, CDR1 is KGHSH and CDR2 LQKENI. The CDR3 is CASSPELPNSGNTIYF. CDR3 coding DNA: TGTGCCAGCTCACCTGAGCTACCGAACTCTGGAAACACCATATATTTT.

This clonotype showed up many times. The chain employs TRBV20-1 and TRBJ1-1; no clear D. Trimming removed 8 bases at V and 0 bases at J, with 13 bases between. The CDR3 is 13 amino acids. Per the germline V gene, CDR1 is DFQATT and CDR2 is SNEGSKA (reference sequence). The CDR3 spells CSPHSWMNTEAFF. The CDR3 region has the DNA TGCAGTCCCCACAGTTGGATGAACACTGAAGCTTTCTTT.

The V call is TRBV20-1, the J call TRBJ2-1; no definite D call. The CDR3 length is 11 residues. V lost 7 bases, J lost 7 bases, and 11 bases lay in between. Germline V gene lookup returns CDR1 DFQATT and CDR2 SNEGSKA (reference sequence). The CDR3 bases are TGCAGTGAAGGCGTCCGGAATGAGCAGTTCTTC. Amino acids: CSEGVRNEQFF.

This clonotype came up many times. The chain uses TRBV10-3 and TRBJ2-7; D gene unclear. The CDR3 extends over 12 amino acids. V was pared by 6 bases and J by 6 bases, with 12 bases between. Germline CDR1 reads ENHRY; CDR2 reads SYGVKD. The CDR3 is CAIRVKMGEQYF. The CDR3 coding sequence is TGTGCCATCAGGGTCAAAATGGGCGAGCAGTACTTC.

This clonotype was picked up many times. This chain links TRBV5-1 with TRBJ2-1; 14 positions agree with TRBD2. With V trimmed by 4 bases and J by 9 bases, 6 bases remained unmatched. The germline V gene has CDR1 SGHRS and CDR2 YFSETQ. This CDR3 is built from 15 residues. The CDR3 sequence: CASSPGTSGGGEQFF. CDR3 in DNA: TGCGCCAGCAGCCCTGGGACTAGCGGGGGAGGTGAGCAGTTCTTC.

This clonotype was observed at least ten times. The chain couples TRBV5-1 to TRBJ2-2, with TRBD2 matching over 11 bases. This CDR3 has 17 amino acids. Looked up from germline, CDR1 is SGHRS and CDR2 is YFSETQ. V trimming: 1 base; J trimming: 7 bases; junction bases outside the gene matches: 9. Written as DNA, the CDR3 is TGCGCCAGCAGCTTGACTAGCGGGGGCCTTGCTGGCGGGGAGCTGTTTTTT. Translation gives CASSLTSGGLAGGELFF. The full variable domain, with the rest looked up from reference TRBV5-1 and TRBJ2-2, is KAGVTQTPRYLIKTRGQQVTLSCSPISGHRSVSWYQQTPGQGLQFLFEYFSETQRNKGNFPGRFSGRQFSNSRSEMNVSTLELGDSALYLCASSLTSGGLAGGELFFGEGSRLTVL.

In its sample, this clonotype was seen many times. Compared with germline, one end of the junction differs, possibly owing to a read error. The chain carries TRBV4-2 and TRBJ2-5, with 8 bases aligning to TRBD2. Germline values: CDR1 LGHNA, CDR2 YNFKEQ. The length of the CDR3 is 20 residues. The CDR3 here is CASSQDVWSGGPPNQETQYF. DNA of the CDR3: TGTGCCAGCAGCCAAGACGTTTGGAGCGGGGGTCCTCCGAACCAGGAGACCCAGTACTTC.

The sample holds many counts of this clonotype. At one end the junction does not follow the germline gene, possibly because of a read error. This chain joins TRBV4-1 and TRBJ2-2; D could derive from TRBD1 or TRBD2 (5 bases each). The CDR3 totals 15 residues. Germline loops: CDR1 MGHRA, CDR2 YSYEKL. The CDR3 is CASSQGTGTTWELFF. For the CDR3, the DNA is TGCGCCAGCAGCCAAGGTACCGGGACCACCTGGGAGCTGTTTTTT.